This is a list of T cell receptor beta chains from one sample in a study of human T cells and chemical hapten exposure. TCRdb analysed the RACE reads with MiXCR anew, one entry per CDR3 protein. The sample comprises under 450,000 distinct CDR3 sequences, roughly 6.3% of which are singletons, and over 5.5% rests with the top ten. The sequencing here drew on whole blood, taken in connection with sensitization to the hapten diphenylcyclopropenone (DPC). The receptor source for this set is a woman between 18 and 29 years old with alopecia areata. Some clones in this sample may be carry-over from other donors' samples. Both conserved end residues are trimmed from each CDR3. Each record gives: J gene, V gene, CDR3 protein.

>TRBJ2-1|TRBV24-1
ATSDLSGGTGQF
>TRBJ2-4|TRBV6-7
ASSYRDSFRSVAKNIQY
>TRBJ2-3|TRBV6-2/TRBV6-3
ASSSQAGGQPDTQY
>TRBJ1-5|TRBV4-1
ASSQEGAFWPQH
>TRBJ1-1|TRBV5-1
ASSGSGNTEAF
>TRBJ2-5|TRBV7-2
ASDWGQTYQETQY
>TRBJ2-3|TRBV12-3/TRBV12-4
ASSSDRVFADTQY
>TRBJ1-1|TRBV5-1
ASSLASTGFGTEAF
>TRBJ2-6|TRBV5-1
ASSVGVEGANVLT
>TRBJ1-1|TRBV20-1
SARGVEAF
>TRBJ2-3|TRBV5-1
ASSLGAGGPTDTQY
>TRBJ2-3|TRBV4-1
ASSQAAAHITDTQY
>TRBJ1-1|TRBV29-1
SVQGDTEAF
>TRBJ1-2|TRBV7-2
ASSRQGKANGYT
>TRBJ1-2|TRBV2
ASRLDGLGRGYT
>TRBJ2-1|TRBV3-1
ASSHPASYNEQF
>TRBJ1-1|TRBV27
ASRELRRSTEAF
>TRBJ2-7|TRBV18
ASSPGATYEQY
>TRBJ2-3|TRBV6-6
ASSSLTERGTDTQY
>TRBJ1-1|TRBV20-1
SARDLGKVGTEAF
>TRBJ1-5|TRBV21-1
ASSKEEAVKQGQPQH
>TRBJ1-4|TRBV6-5
ASSRTDNEKLF
>TRBJ2-2|TRBV7-2
ASRLSSGGTNTGELF
>TRBJ1-6|TRBV25-1
ASSVRRNNSPLH
>TRBJ2-3|TRBV20-1
SARGPPSGGRDTQY